The 19 T cell receptor beta chains below were found in one sample sequenced in a study of CD8 T cells in ankylosing spondylitis. Study conclusions and caveats: The study identified a TCR beta motif of several highly homologous variants that appeared characteristic of ankylosing spondylitis blood.

No antigen has been assigned to these receptors. A single record per CDR3 protein comes from TCRdb applying MiXCR to the 5' RACE reads. The repertoire has 500,000 to 550,000 distinct CDR3 sequences, roughly 12% of them found once; the top ten carry 6.8%. The sample comprised blood, either unsorted or a sorted T cell fraction (not recorded which). These receptors all come from a male donor with ankylosing spondylitis.

The J gene is TRBJ1-1, the V gene TRBV20-1, with D perhaps matching TRBD1 (5 bases). CDR1 DFQATT and CDR2 SNEGSKA come from the germline V gene (reference sequence). This CDR3 contains 13 residues. V was clipped by 6 bases and J by 1 base, with 12 bases between them. CDR3 region: CSAPGRTNTEAFF. In DNA, the CDR3 is TGCAGTGCGCCGGGACGGACGAACACTGAAGCTTTCTTT.

This clonotype came up a few times. The chain recombines TRBV24-1 with TRBJ1-2, with D possibly TRBD1 on 5 matching bases. V lost 2 bases and J 5 bases, leaving 11 bases between the germline ends. Germline V gene lookup returns CDR1 KGHDR and CDR2 SFDVKD. The CDR3 sequence is 14 residues long. In DNA form, the CDR3 reads TGTGCCACCAGTGATTCCCCCCGACAGTATGGCTACACCTTC. Translation gives CATSDSPRQYGYTF.

The chain has TRBV5-1 and TRBJ2-5; D ambiguous. This CDR3 is 13 amino acids long. Germline V lookup: CDR1 SGHRS, CDR2 YFSETQ. The germline V and J ends were trimmed by 2 bases and 3 bases, with 8 bases remaining between them. CDR3 sequence: CASSFSPEETQYF. CDR3 DNA sequence: TGCGCCAGCAGCTTTTCCCCGGAAGAGACCCAGTACTTC.

This clonotype showed up many times. V and J are TRBV12-3 or TRBV12-4 and TRBJ2-7, with D perhaps matching TRBD1 or TRBD2 (6 bases each). V gave up 3 bases and J gave up 7 bases, with 22 bases separating them. The CDR3 is 16 residues long. The CDR3 DNA follows: TGTGCCAGCAGTTTTGGCCGGGGGCGCCTGTTGGGGGAGCAGTACTTC. This encodes CASSFGRGRLLGEQYF.

This chain links TRBV5-1 with TRBJ1-1, with a tentative D call TRBD1 (6 bases). The CDR3 sequence is 14 residues long. The V gene's germline CDR1 is SGHRS and CDR2 YFSETQ. With 4 bases removed from V and 3 bases from J, the gap between germline ends came to 13 bases. The CDR3 region is CASSAAGADTEAFF. The CDR3 DNA follows: TGCGCCAGCAGCGCAGCAGGGGCAGACACTGAAGCTTTCTTT.

This clonotype was picked up many times. The chain employs TRBV20-1 and TRBJ1-2; perhaps TRBD1 as D (5 bases). There are 15 residues in the CDR3. CDR1 and CDR2 from the germline V gene are DFQATT and SNEGSKA (reference sequence). Between the trimmed V and J ends, which lost 1 base and 4 bases, there was a span of 16 bases. CDR3 in amino acids: CSARGPGVIPYGYTF. As DNA, the CDR3 is TGCAGTGCTAGAGGCCCGGGGGTTATTCCCTATGGCTACACCTTC.

This clonotype was counted many times. The rearrangement links TRBV11-2 to TRBJ2-1; weak D call: TRBD2 (6 bases). The CDR3 covers 16 residues. The ends were cut back, 4 bases at V and 4 bases at J, with 17 bases in the middle. Germline CDR1 and CDR2: SGHAT and FQNNGV. CDR3 DNA sequence: TGTGCCAGCAGCTCCTCCCTAGCGACAGTATACAATGAGCAGTTCTTC. Protein: CASSSSLATVYNEQFF.

The J gene is TRBJ2-7, the V gene TRBV2, with D hard to call. Germline values: CDR1 SNHLY, CDR2 FYNNEI. The CDR3 extends over 11 amino acids. V was clipped by 6 bases and J by 4 bases, with 7 bases between them. DNA of the CDR3: TGTGCCAGCAGGTACTCATACGAGCAGTACGTC. Its protein product is CASRYSYEQYV.

This chain joins TRBV4-2 and TRBJ2-3, with TRBD2 identical over 10 bases. Trimming cost V 1 base and J 3 bases; bases outside gene matches: 7. Germline CDR1 reads LGHNA; CDR2 reads YNFKEQ. There are 17 residues in the CDR3. CDR3 nucleotides: TGTGCCAGCAGCCAAGCCTCAGGACTAGCGGAAACAGATACGCAGTATTTT. This gives the protein CASSQASGLAETDTQYF.

V gene TRBV5-1 combines with J gene TRBJ1-2; D call uncertain. Per germline, CDR1 SGHRS and CDR2 YFSETQ. This CDR3 has 14 residues. V was clipped by 0 bases and J by 0 bases, with 6 bases between them. Here the CDR3 DNA reads TGCGCCAGCAGCTTGGACGGAACTAACTATGGCTACACCTTC. Amino acid sequence: CASSLDGTNYGYTF.

The chain has TRBV20-1 and TRBJ2-7, with D possibly matching TRBD2 (5 bases). V dropped 2 bases and J dropped 2 bases, with 13 bases sitting between them. Germline V gene data show CDR1 as DFQATT and CDR2 as SNEGSKA (reference sequence). There are 14 residues in the CDR3. The CDR3 DNA sequence: TGCAGTGCTAGATCTGCGGGCCGAGCCTACGAGCAGTACTTC. It translates to CSARSAGRAYEQYF.

Regarding this clonotype: This may be a read error: a much more frequent sequence differs by one nucleotide. This chain links TRBV5-1 with TRBJ2-3; 8 bases agree with TRBD1. The V gene's germline CDR1 is SGHRS and CDR2 YFSETQ. CDR3 size: 14 residues. J was trimmed by 2 bases and V by 4 bases; bases with no gene match: 3. The CDR3 DNA follows: TGCGCCAGCAGCGTACAGGGGGTCACAGATACGCAGTATTTT. This encodes CASSVQGVTDTQYF. The full variable domain, with the rest looked up from reference TRBV5-1 and TRBJ2-3, is KAGVTQTPRYLIKTRGQQVTLSCSPISGHRSVSWYQQTPGQGLQFLFEYFSETQRNKGNFPGRFSGRQFSNSRSEMNVSTLELGDSALYLCASSVQGVTDTQYFGPGTRLTVL.

This clonotype was counted only a few times. This chain connects TRBV20-1 to TRBJ1-6; 9 nucleotides match TRBD1. This CDR3 region has 15 residues. The ends lost 5 bases at V and 2 bases at J; junction bases unmatched: 4. CDR1 is DFQATT, CDR2 SNEGSKA, per germline (reference sequence). CDR3 nucleotides: TGCAGTGCTCCCCGGGACAGGGCCTATAATTCACCCCTCCACTTT. This translates into CSAPRDRAYNSPLHF.

This clonotype was counted only a few times. The CDR3 bases are TGTGCCAGCAGCCACAGGGGCACAGATACGCAGTATTTT. Residues: CASSHRGTDTQYF. The J gene is TRBJ2-3, the V gene TRBV7-9, with D perhaps TRBD1 (6 bases). The V end was cut by 5 bases, the J end by 1 base, with 7 bases between. Germline CDR1 reads SEHNR; CDR2 reads FQNEAQ (reference sequence). The CDR3 has 13 amino acids.

This clonotype was seen only a few times. The chain employs TRBV5-5 and TRBJ2-7; D unresolved. Germline values: CDR1 SGHKS, CDR2 YYEKEE (reference sequence). This CDR3 spans 14 amino acids. V gave up 0 bases and J gave up 7 bases, with 14 bases separating them. In nucleotides, the CDR3 is TGTGCCAGCAGCTTGGGGCTTCACCTAAGGGAGCAGTACGTC. Protein product: CASSLGLHLREQYV.

The chain combines TRBV5-6 with TRBJ2-7; no definite D call. In germline, CDR1 is SGHDT, CDR2 YYEEEE. Trimming shortened V by 1 base and J by 3 bases, and 5 bases separated the two germline ends. The CDR3 is made up of 12 amino acids. The CDR3 DNA sequence: TGTGCCAGCAGCTTGTACCGCTACGAGCAGTACTTC. This translates into CASSLYRYEQYF.

J is TRBJ2-1 and V is TRBV5-1; TRBD2 matches at 10 bases. Looked up from germline, CDR1 is SGHRS and CDR2 is YFSETQ. V trimming: 4 bases; J trimming: 3 bases; junction bases outside the gene matches: 4. This CDR3 has 15 residues. CDR3: CASSTRTSGYNEQFF. The CDR3 DNA reads TGCGCCAGCAGCACAAGGACTAGCGGCTACAATGAGCAGTTCTTC.

The chain is built from TRBV24-1 and TRBJ2-2, with 11 bases aligning to TRBD1. The V and J ends lost 5 bases and 3 bases, in that order; junction bases with no gene match: 4. The length of the CDR3 is 16 residues. CDR1 and CDR2 (germline): KGHDR, SFDVKD. Here the CDR3 reads CATSGRDRGDTGELFF. CDR3 in DNA: TGTGCCACCAGTGGAAGGGACAGGGGGGACACCGGGGAGCTGTTTTTT.

This clonotype was seen repeatedly, ten times or more. The gene calls are TRBV10-3 and TRBJ1-2, with 12 bases identical to TRBD1. The junction had 13 bases not matched to a gene; V was cut back by 7 bases and J by 7 bases. Germline loops: CDR1 ENHRY, CDR2 SYGVKD. The CDR3 length is 16 residues. The CDR3 DNA reads as TGTGCCATCACTTTAACCGGGACAGGGGGCTACTTTGGCTACACCTTC. This sequence encodes CAITLTGTGGYFGYTF.